The next 13 T cell receptor beta chains were all read from a single sample in a study of blood T cell repertoires in COVID-19. Assay used: immunoSEQ multiplex PCR; TCRdb lists only in-frame clones, some missing. The repertoire has tens of thousands of clones, roughly 84% of them found once; the top ten carry 5.5% to 8%. Sequenced input: peripheral blood. Receptor source: a man between 45 and 60 years old with active COVID-19.

The rearrangement joins TRBV12-5 to TRBJ2-1; no clear D gene. Between the trimmed V and J ends, which lost 9 bases and 0 bases, there was a span of 9 bases. CDR3 size: 13 residues. Looked up from germline, CDR1 is LGHNT and CDR2 is FRNRAP. The CDR3 region has the DNA TGTGCTAGCGGGTATAGCTCCTACAATGAGCAGTTCTTC. Residues: CASGYSSYNEQFF.

The chain recombines TRBV7-2 with TRBJ2-2, with TRBD2 identical over 11 bases. V dropped 5 bases and J dropped 4; count of bases not matched to a gene: 9. This CDR3 comprises 17 residues. Germline CDR1 is SGHTA and CDR2 is FQGNSA. The CDR3 nucleotides are TGTGCCAGCAGCCCGCGGTTGACTAGCGGGATCACCGGGGAGCTGTTTTTT. As protein: CASSPRLTSGITGELFF. Filled out from reference TRBV7-2 and TRBJ2-2, the complete variable domain reads GAGVSQSPSNKVTEKGKDVELRCDPISGHTALYWYRQSLGQGLEFLIYFQGNSAPDKSGLPSDRFSAERTGGSVSTLTIQRTQQEDSAVYLCASSPRLTSGITGELFFGEGSRLTVL.

V usage is TRBV27 and J usage is TRBJ1-6; D is uncertain. Germline values: CDR1 MNHEY, CDR2 SMNVEV (reference sequence). V shed 2 bases and J shed 15 bases, with 14 bases lying between them. This CDR3 region has 13 residues. The CDR3: CASSLTLTERLHF. The CDR3 DNA reads as TGTGCCAGCAGTTTAACCCTCACCGAGCGCCTCCACTTT.

This clone was recorded once. This chain uses TRBV12-5 with TRBJ1-1; D remains unclear. Germline loops: CDR1 LGHNT, CDR2 FRNRAP. The CDR3 runs 12 residues. V lost 4 bases and J lost 7, with 10 bases in between. Here the CDR3 DNA reads TGTGCTAGTGGTTATACTTCACGTGAAGCTTTCTTT. It encodes CASGYTSREAFF. The entire variable domain, with the rest obtained from reference TRBV12-5 and TRBJ1-1, is as follows: DARVTQTPRHKVTEMGQEVTMRCQPILGHNTVFWYRQTMMQGLELLAYFRNRAPLDDSGMPKDRFSAEMPDATLATLKIQPSEPRDSAVYFCASGYTSREAFFGQGTRLTVV.

This rearrangement joins TRBV15 to TRBJ1-3; tentatively, D is TRBD1 (6 bases). The CDR3 loop spans 17 amino acids. With 4 bases removed from V and 0 bases from J, the gap between germline ends came to 16 bases. CDR1 and CDR2 from the germline V gene are LNHNV and YYDKDF (reference sequence). CDR3 DNA: TGTGCCACCAGCAACTTAAAGAGAGGGGGCTCTGGAAACACCATATATTTT. It yields the protein CATSNLKRGGSGNTIYF. The full variable domain, completed using reference TRBV15 and TRBJ1-3, is DAMVIQNPRYQVTQFGKPVTLSCSQTLNHNVMYWYQQKSSQAPKLLFHYYDKDFNNEADTPDNFQSRRPNTSFCFLDIRSPGLGDTAMYLCATSNLKRGGSGNTIYFGEGSWLTVV.

V usage is TRBV29-1 and J usage is TRBJ1-5; D is unresolved. Trimming shortened V by 4 bases and J by 0 bases, and 7 bases separated the two germline ends. The CDR3 loop spans 13 amino acids. The V gene's germline CDR1 is SQVTM and CDR2 ANQGSEA. This CDR3 is CSVAENSNQPQHF. CDR3 sequence (DNA): TGCAGCGTTGCGGAGAATAGCAATCAGCCCCAGCATTTT.

CDR3: CASGASDTALQFF. CDR3 bases: TGTGCCAGCGGGGCATCGGACACGGCTTTGCAGTTCTTC. The chain recombines TRBV9 with TRBJ2-1; D may be TRBD1 (5 bases). Trimming stripped 7 bases from V and 12 bases from J, with 20 bases between. The CDR3 is 13 residues long. Germline CDR1 is SGDLS and CDR2 is YYNGEE.

Written as DNA, the CDR3 is TGCGCCAGCAGCCAAGATCTCTTGGCAGGGGGGACAGATACGCAGTATTTT. Amino acids: CASSQDLLAGGTDTQYF. The rearrangement uses TRBV4-1 and TRBJ2-3; possible D gene TRBD1, 7 bases. Trimming cost V 0 bases and J 3 bases, with 16 bases left between them. The CDR3 runs 17 residues. The germline V gene encodes CDR1 MGHRA and CDR2 YSYEKL.

This clone was counted only a few times. This chain uses TRBV5-6 with TRBJ2-7; TRBD1 agrees at 7 bases. CDR1 and CDR2 (germline): SGHDT, YYEEEE. The CDR3 sequence is 19 residues long. Trimming removed 1 base from V and 0 bases from J; junction bases left unmatched: 16. CDR3 amino acids: CASSLKWQGVSSGSYEQYV. CDR3 sequence (DNA): TGTGCCAGCAGCTTGAAGTGGCAGGGGGTCTCCTCGGGCTCCTACGAGCAGTACGTC.

This clone has only one observation. The chain carries TRBV27 and TRBJ2-3; TRBD2 is a possible D gene (5 bases). Germline lookup yields CDR1 MNHEY and CDR2 SMNVEV (reference sequence). V lost 8 bases, J lost 3 bases, and 18 bases lay in between. The CDR3 loop spans 15 amino acids. CDR3 DNA sequence: TGTGCCAGCCGGAAGATCCGGGAAACAACAGATACGCAGTATTTT. Translation gives CASRKIRETTDTQYF.

The genes are TRBV5-6 and TRBJ2-2; 14 bases line up with TRBD2. This CDR3 region has 18 residues. Germline CDR1 and CDR2: SGHDT and YYEEEE. The trim removed 4 bases at V and 1 base at J, leaving 6 bases unmatched. CDR3 loop: CASSRGLAGGRNTGELFF. The CDR3 nucleotides read TGTGCCAGCAGCAGAGGACTAGCGGGAGGAAGGAACACCGGGGAGCTGTTTTTT. Full variable domain (rest looked up from reference TRBV5-6 and TRBJ2-2): DAGVTQSPTHLIKTRGQQVTLRCSPKSGHDTVSWYQQALGQGPQFIFQYYEEEERQRGNFPDRFSGHQFPNYSSELNVNALLLGDSALYLCASSRGLAGGRNTGELFFGEGSRLTVL.

This clone has a single count. The gene calls are TRBV4-1 and TRBJ2-7; 7 bases fit TRBD1. This CDR3 contains 15 residues. With 1 base clipped from V and 0 bases from J, the junction kept 3 bases outside the gene matches. Per the germline V gene, CDR1 is MGHRA and CDR2 is YSYEKL. The CDR3 DNA follows: TGCGCCAGCAGCCAAGTACCAGGGGGCTCCTACGAGCAGTACTTC. Protein: CASSQVPGGSYEQYF.

This clone was seen only a few times. The genes are TRBV21-1 and TRBJ2-4; the listed D gene, TRBD2, was not tested against the DNA. TRBV21-1 is designated a pseudogene. There are 17 residues in the CDR3. CDR3 sequence reads: CASSETPSAGAKNIQYF. The CDR3 bases are TGTGCCAGCAGCGAGACCCCCTCAGCGGGGGCCAAAAACATTCAGTACTTC.